Each of the 27 T cell receptor beta chains below was sequenced from the same sample in a study of response to subunit inactivated influenza vaccine. Using its own MiXCR run on the RT-PCR reads, TCRdb lists one record per CDR3 protein. Of a few hundred thousand distinct CDR3 sequences listed, roughly 22% are singletons. Material: PBMCs from blood, obtained approximately 20 months after vaccination. These TCRs come from a man between 50 and 75 years old who received an inactivated influenza vaccine.

The chain recombines TRBV20-1 with TRBJ2-7; either TRBD1 or TRBD2 may supply D (6 bases each). Deletions cut 0 bases from V and 12 bases from J, with 15 bases between. The CDR3 extends over 12 amino acids. The germline V gene has CDR1 DFQATT and CDR2 SNEGSKA (reference sequence). The CDR3 nucleotides are TGCAGTGCTAGAGACCTTGGGGGGCAGGGGTACTTC. It is translated as CSARDLGGQGYF.

This clonotype turned up a few times. The rearrangement links TRBV12-3 or TRBV12-4 to TRBJ1-6; 10 positions agree with TRBD1. V was pared by 1 base and J by 6 bases, with 3 bases of the junction left unmatched. The CDR3 extends over 16 amino acids. The CDR3 coding sequence is TGTGCCAGCAGTTTAGGAGGGACAGGGGTTAATTCACCCCTCCACTTT. It translates to CASSLGGTGVNSPLHF.

The chain is built from TRBV7-6 and TRBJ2-2; no reliable D call. The CDR3 has 17 amino acids. Trimming cost V 1 base and J 2 bases, with 14 bases left between them. Germline-derived CDR1 and CDR2 are SGHVS and FNYEAQ. CDR3 loop: CASSLDLQAGNTGELFF. The CDR3 coding sequence is TGTGCCAGCAGCTTAGATCTCCAGGCAGGAAACACCGGGGAGCTGTTTTTT.

This chain links TRBV18 with TRBJ2-7; D might be TRBD1 (5 bases). The CDR3 loop spans 14 amino acids. V was pared by 4 bases and J by 6 bases, with 16 bases between. Germline V lookup: CDR1 KGHSH, CDR2 LQKENI. The CDR3 region is CASSLPTSGFEQYF. The CDR3 DNA is TGTGCCAGCTCACTCCCAACGTCAGGGTTCGAGCAGTACTTC.

The sample holds a few counts of this clonotype. The genes are TRBV7-2 and TRBJ1-5; possible D gene TRBD1, 5 bases. CDR3 length: 15 residues. Germline CDR1 reads SGHTA; CDR2 reads FQGNSA. Trimming left V 5 bases short and J 5 bases short, with 16 bases between. CDR3 region: CASSGIGGGYQPQHF. CDR3 nucleotide sequence: TGTGCCAGCAGCGGGATTGGGGGAGGATATCAGCCCCAGCATTTT.

This chain connects TRBV29-1 to TRBJ2-3; 7 bases line up with TRBD2. CDR3 length: 13 residues. Per the germline V gene, CDR1 is SQVTM and CDR2 is ANQGSEA. J gave up 9 bases and V 4 bases, and 10 bases lay outside the gene matches. Written as DNA, the CDR3 is TGCAGCGTTGGTACTACTAGCGAAGGGACGCAGTATTTT. Protein: CSVGTTSEGTQYF.

The chain links TRBV29-1 to TRBJ1-5; unclear D gene. V dropped 2 bases and J dropped 1 base, with 6 bases sitting between them. From germline, CDR1 is SQVTM and CDR2 ANQGSEA. This CDR3 is 13 amino acids long. CDR3 sequence reads: CSVELGSNQPQHF. DNA of the CDR3: TGCAGCGTTGAATTAGGGAGCAATCAGCCCCAGCATTTT.

The sample holds many counts of this clonotype. V gene TRBV7-9 combines with J gene TRBJ1-1; 10 bases agree with TRBD1. Losses at the gene ends were 6 bases for V and 1 base for J; bases not matched to a gene: 11. The V gene's germline CDR1 is SEHNR and CDR2 FQNEAQ (reference sequence). This CDR3 has 17 amino acids. CDR3 sequence reads: CASRFSGDRGWNTEAFF. DNA of the CDR3: TGTGCCAGCAGATTTAGCGGGGACAGGGGCTGGAACACTGAAGCTTTCTTT.

This clonotype was counted at least ten times. The chain couples TRBV12-3 or TRBV12-4 to TRBJ1-2; D gene unclear. The CDR3 has 13 amino acids. V was pared by 5 bases and J by 2 bases, with 9 bases between. The CDR3 loop reads CASSPDGNYGYTF. CDR3 DNA: TGTGCCAGCAGTCCGGACGGGAACTATGGCTACACCTTC.

In its sample, this clonotype was seen many times. This chain links TRBV7-8 with TRBJ2-5; D possibly corresponds to TRBD2 (5 bases). The V gene lost 3 bases and the J gene lost 1 base, with 15 bases spanning the gap. CDR1 and CDR2 (germline): SGHVS, FQNEAQ. This CDR3 contains 16 residues. The DNA of the CDR3 is TGTGCCAGCAGCTTGCTGGCAGGACTCCCCCAAGAGACCCAGTACTTC. Amino acids: CASSLLAGLPQETQYF.

This clonotype came up a few times. The chain carries TRBV29-1 and TRBJ2-5; no reliable D call. Deletions cut 3 bases from V and 3 bases from J, with 11 bases between. In germline, CDR1 is SQVTM, CDR2 ANQGSEA. This CDR3 region has 13 residues. CDR3 in DNA: TGCAGCGTTGATGTTGGCAGGAAAGAGACCCAGTACTTC. It yields the protein CSVDVGRKETQYF.

This clonotype was observed a handful of times. The rearrangement links TRBV5-1 to TRBJ1-4; no firm D call. The CDR3 contains 14 residues. In germline, CDR1 is SGHRS, CDR2 YFSETQ. Trimming stripped 3 bases from V and 7 bases from J, with 13 bases between. CDR3 in DNA: TGCGCCAGCAGCTCCGGAGCGGGTGGTGAAAAACTGTTTTTT. Residues: CASSSGAGGEKLFF.

This clonotype came up once. The rearrangement uses TRBV10-3 and TRBJ2-5; unclear D gene. V lost 5 bases and J lost 1, with 17 bases in between. Germline V gene data show CDR1 as ENHRY and CDR2 as SYGVKD. This CDR3 region has 16 residues. The CDR3 nucleotides are TGTGCCATCAGTTCTGGGCCTGTTGCCCTCCAAGAGACCCAGTACTTC. It translates to CAISSGPVALQETQYF.

This clonotype has at least ten counts. The chain recombines TRBV13 with TRBJ1-3; the D is unclear. CDR1 and CDR2 (germline): PRHDT, FYEKMQ (reference sequence). V was shortened by 0 bases and J by 4 bases, with 7 bases between the two germline ends. This CDR3 contains 14 residues. CDR3 DNA: TGTGCCAGCAGCTTAGGGACATTCGGAAACACCATATATTTT. Translated: CASSLGTFGNTIYF.

This clonotype was seen many times. The chain combines TRBV3-1 with TRBJ1-2, with 11 bases identical to TRBD1. The CDR3 is made up of 16 amino acids. Per the germline V gene, CDR1 is LGHDT and CDR2 is YNNKEL (reference sequence). The junction had 6 bases not matched to a gene; V was cut back by 4 bases and J by 2 bases. The CDR3 sequence: CASSPGTGGSNYGYTF. The CDR3 nucleotides are TGTGCCAGCAGCCCCGGGACAGGGGGGTCAAACTATGGCTACACCTTC.

The genes are TRBV6-1 and TRBJ2-7; unclear D gene. There are 13 residues in the CDR3. CDR1 and CDR2 (germline): MNHNS, SASEGT. V was pared by 6 bases and J by 6 bases, with 15 bases between. CDR3 sequence: CASREFRAGEQYF. CDR3 DNA: TGTGCCAGCAGAGAATTCCGGGCAGGCGAGCAGTACTTC.

The genes are TRBV6-2 or TRBV6-3 and TRBJ1-1; maybe TRBD1 (6 bases). The CDR3 length is 17 residues. Germline CDR1 MNHEY, CDR2 SVGEGT. V was shortened by 2 bases and J by 0 bases, with 16 bases between the two germline ends. In DNA, the CDR3 is TGTGCCAGCAGTTACAGATTCGACAGGACCTTGAACACTGAAGCTTTCTTT. It codes for CASSYRFDRTLNTEAFF.

This clonotype has only a few counts. V is TRBV14 and J is TRBJ2-7; maybe TRBD2 (5 bases). Germline V gene sequence: CDR1 SGHDN, CDR2 FVKESK. The CDR3 has 13 residues. Trimming took 1 base from V and 6 from J, leaving 10 bases between them. The CDR3 protein is CASSQVPGSEQYF. As DNA, the CDR3 is TGTGCCAGCAGCCAAGTACCGGGGAGCGAGCAGTACTTC.

This clonotype has just a few counts. The CDR3 bases are TGTGCCAGTAGTCCGACAGGGACGAGGCTAGCGGACCTATACAATGAGCAGTTCTTC. The encoded protein is CASSPTGTRLADLYNEQFF. This chain connects TRBV19 to TRBJ2-1; D assignment may be TRBD1 or TRBD2 (7 bases each). The germline CDR1 and CDR2 sequences are LNHDA and SQIVND (reference sequence). V was pared by 5 bases and J by 4 bases, with 27 bases between. The CDR3 is made up of 19 amino acids.

The gene calls are TRBV6-2 or TRBV6-3 and TRBJ2-7; no reliable D call. There are 21 residues in the CDR3. Germline loops: CDR1 MNHEY, CDR2 SVGEGT. Trimming shortened V by 6 bases and J by 6 bases, and 39 bases separated the two germline ends. The CDR3 bases are TGTGCCAGCAGCCCCAGTTTTATATCGGGTGGAGTCTTTAAGTCGTTCTCCGAGCAGTACTTC. Translation gives CASSPSFISGGVFKSFSEQYF.

Many counts were recorded for this clonotype. V usage is TRBV6-2 or TRBV6-3 and J usage is TRBJ1-4; the match to TRBD1 covers 8 bases. Germline lookup yields CDR1 MNHEY and CDR2 SVGEGT. Unmatched junction bases numbered 4, after V lost 7 bases and J lost 6 bases. The CDR3 spans 13 residues. The CDR3 sequence: CASNDRGDEKLFF. In nucleotides, the CDR3 is TGTGCCAGCAACGACAGGGGAGATGAAAAACTGTTTTTT.

V gene TRBV7-2 combines with J gene TRBJ2-1, with D unclear. Germline values: CDR1 SGHTA, CDR2 FQGNSA. CDR3 length: 13 amino acids. Trimming took 2 bases from V and 7 from J, leaving 9 bases between them. CDR3 residues: CASSLLQSNEQFF. The CDR3 DNA reads TGTGCCAGCAGCTTATTACAGTCTAATGAGCAGTTCTTC.

The table lists this clonotype with a few counts. The J gene is TRBJ1-2, the V gene TRBV15; TRBD1 aligns across 8 bases. The V and J ends lost 4 bases and 6 bases, in that order; junction bases with no gene match: 10. CDR3 length equals 15 residues. Germline V gene lookup returns CDR1 LNHNV and CDR2 YYDKDF (reference sequence). The CDR3 loop is CATSKVGARGHGYTF. CDR3 sequence (DNA): TGTGCCACCAGCAAAGTTGGGGCCAGGGGGCATGGCTACACCTTC.

This clonotype was seen a handful of times. The V call is TRBV7-2, the J call TRBJ2-7, with TRBD1 identical over 7 bases. V dropped 5 bases and J dropped 3; count of bases not matched to a gene: 7. Germline CDR1 reads SGHTA; CDR2 reads FQGNSA. The CDR3 extends over 14 amino acids. CDR3 sequence: CASSAYRGSYEQYF. CDR3 DNA: TGTGCCAGCAGCGCATACAGGGGTAGCTACGAGCAGTACTTC. Full variable domain (rest looked up from reference TRBV7-2 and TRBJ2-7): GAGVSQSPSNKVTEKGKDVELRCDPISGHTALYWYRQSLGQGLEFLIYFQGNSAPDKSGLPSDRFSAERTGGSVSTLTIQRTQQEDSAVYLCASSAYRGSYEQYFGPGTRLTVT.

This clonotype was observed a few times. The rearrangement links TRBV4-1 to TRBJ1-2; tentative D call: TRBD1 (6 bases). The CDR3 has 15 amino acids. Germline CDR1 is MGHRA and CDR2 is YSYEKL. Trimming shortened V by 0 bases and J by 4 bases, and 12 bases separated the two germline ends. The chain's CDR3 is CASSQDTVTGYGYTF. For the CDR3, the DNA is TGCGCCAGCAGCCAAGATACCGTGACAGGCTATGGCTACACCTTC.

This sequence joins TRBV6-2 or TRBV6-3 and TRBJ1-1; TRBD1 aligns across 8 bases. CDR1 and CDR2 (germline): MNHEY, SVGEGT. With V trimmed by 0 bases and J by 1 base, 1 base remained unmatched. This CDR3 contains 15 residues. The CDR3 region has the DNA TGTGCCAGCAGTTACTCGGGACAGGCGAACACTGAAGCTTTCTTT. Amino acids: CASSYSGQANTEAFF.

This clonotype showed up many times. The chain employs TRBV5-5 and TRBJ1-5; D perhaps matches TRBD1 (5 bases). CDR1 and CDR2 from the germline V gene are SGHKS and YYEKEE (reference sequence). The CDR3 spans 14 residues. V shed 0 bases and J shed 2 bases, with 6 bases lying between them. The CDR3 nucleotides are TGTGCCAGCAGCTTGGTAGGGGGCAATCAGCCCCAGCATTTT. Protein product: CASSLVGGNQPQHF.